A single T cell receptor beta chain is shown here with its context. The data stem from a study of blood T cell repertoires in COVID-19. The overall study: Italy, Spain and the United States were the sources of the convalescent and acute COVID-19 samples.

Recruits, aged roughly 18 to 95 years, lived in under 25 US areas. The V gene lost 4 bases and the J gene lost 5 bases, with 9 bases spanning the gap. This CDR3 is 12 amino acids long. Germline CDR1 and CDR2: GTSNPN and SVGIG (reference sequence). Only in-frame clones appear in the TCRdb table, and some are missing; sequencing was by immunoSEQ multiplex PCR. The sample has approximately 250,000 clones; more than 85% are singletons. The sample taken for sequencing was PBMCs or T cells enriched from blood (not recorded which). The chain employs TRBV30 and TRBJ2-1; D gene ambiguous. This sequence originates from a woman younger than 45 who had recovered from COVID-19. CDR3 residues: CAWKEANNEQFF. CDR3 DNA: TGTGCCTGGAAAGAAGCCAACAATGAGCAGTTCTTC.